This record concerns one TCR beta chain sequence. Antigen unknown. This record comes from a study of blood T cells in healthy people across ages. Study findings and constraints: While age rose, TCR beta diversity per million T cells dropped in a roughly linear way. Shifts in expanded clonotypes may have been confounded by donor CMV status, which was unknown. A strong correlation was found between TCR beta diversity and the percentage of naive T cells.

Primers used in a second PCR of about 7 to 11 cycles were a sample-barcoded 5' primer and a J-beta primer mix. TCRdb re-called the 5' RACE reads with MiXCR, one entry per CDR3 protein. The sample gives about a million distinct CDR3 sequences, around two fifths of which show up once; around 12% is in the top ten. Samples each had at least 5 micrograms of total RNA extracted. This receptor was taken from a man between 18 and 35 years old in good health. Specimen: blood.

The CDR3 sequence is CASSQVDGNYGYTF. The CDR3 DNA follows: TGTGCCAGCAGCCAAGTAGACGGTAACTATGGCTACACCTTC. The rearrangement links TRBV3-1 to TRBJ1-2; D is ambiguous. Germline CDR1 is LGHDT and CDR2 is YNNKEL (reference sequence). CDR3 length: 14 amino acids. Trimming took 1 base from V and 1 from J, leaving 7 bases between them.